Below are 30 T cell receptor beta chains sequenced from a single sample in a study of shared T cell receptors in the human thymus. Only in-frame clones appear in the TCRdb table, and some are missing; sequencing was by immunoSEQ multiplex PCR. Here the sample spans hundreds of thousands of clones, around 87% being singletons. This sample was also put to use in a study of human thymus T cells.

The source material was thymocytes. The receptors were gathered from a boy under two years old with a congenital heart defect.

The J gene is TRBJ2-5, the V gene TRBV7-6; TRBD1 is a possible D gene (6 bases). V dropped 10 bases and J dropped 0 bases, with 9 bases sitting between them. CDR1 and CDR2 from the germline V gene are SGHVS and FNYEAQ. This CDR3 is built from 12 residues. This CDR3 reads CATTGNQETQYF. The CDR3 nucleotides read TGTGCCACCACAGGGAACCAAGAGACCCAGTACTTC. Combining the CDR3 with reference TRBV7-6 and TRBJ2-5 gives the whole variable domain GAGVSQSPRYKVTKRGQDVALRCDPISGHVSLYWYRQALGQGPEFLTYFNYEAQQDKSGLPNDRFSAERPEGSISTLTIQRTEQRDSAMYRCATTGNQETQYFGPGTRLLVL.

This chain joins TRBV30 and TRBJ1-2; tentative D call: TRBD1 (6 bases). This CDR3 is built from 15 residues. Germline CDR1 and CDR2: GTSNPN and SVGIG (reference sequence). V lost 3 bases, J lost 3 bases, and 17 bases lay in between. CDR3 sequence reads: CAWRPQQGLHYGYTF. The CDR3 nucleotides are TGTGCCTGGAGGCCCCAACAGGGCTTGCACTATGGCTACACCTTC. The full variable domain, in which reference TRBV30 and TRBJ1-2 provide the parts outside the CDR3, is SQTIHQWPATLVQPVGSPLSLECTVEGTSNPNLYWYRQAAGRGLQLLFYSVGIGQISSEVPQNLSASRPQDRQFILSSKKLLLSDSGFYLCAWRPQQGLHYGYTFGSGTRLTVV.

The J gene is TRBJ2-6, the V gene TRBV28, with TRBD1 as a possible D gene (6 bases). CDR3 length: 17 amino acids. V was cut by 7 bases and J by 0 bases, with 16 bases left in between. Germline CDR1 MDHEN, CDR2 SYDVKM. This CDR3 reads CASTKRQECSGANVLTF. CDR3 DNA: TGTGCCAGCACCAAAAGACAGGAGTGCTCTGGGGCCAACGTCCTGACTTTC.

The chain carries TRBV5-4 and TRBJ2-1, with D perhaps matching TRBD2 (5 bases). Trimming pared 3 bases from V and 2 bases from J, leaving 15 bases between. CDR1 and CDR2 (germline): SGHNT, YYREEE (reference sequence). The CDR3 runs to 16 residues. CDR3: CASSSPREKAYNEQFF. Written as DNA, the CDR3 is TGTGCCAGCAGCTCCCCAAGGGAGAAGGCCTACAATGAGCAGTTCTTC.

The rearrangement links TRBV5-4 to TRBJ1-2; 10 bases agree with TRBD1. V was clipped by 5 bases and J by 3 bases; unmatched bases: 7. The CDR3 consists of 15 residues. Germline loops: CDR1 SGHNT, CDR2 YYREEE (reference sequence). The CDR3 DNA sequence: TGTGCCAGCAGGTTAGACAGGGGGCCTGACTATGGCTACACCTTC. Its translation is CASRLDRGPDYGYTF.

This clone was seen a few times. The chain joins TRBV4-2 to TRBJ1-6; 8 bases map to TRBD1. The CDR3 runs to 14 residues. Looked up from germline, CDR1 is LGHNA and CDR2 is YNFKEQ. The ends lost 5 bases at V and 8 bases at J; junction bases unmatched: 5. In DNA, the CDR3 is TGTGCCAGCAGCGGGGACAGGACCCATTCACCCCTCCACTTT. This encodes CASSGDRTHSPLHF.

V gene TRBV4-1 combines with J gene TRBJ2-1; 7 bases are shared with TRBD1. Germline lookup yields CDR1 MGHRA and CDR2 YSYEKL. This CDR3 is built from 15 residues. Germline trimming cut 0 bases from V and 7 bases from J; bases unmatched to any gene: 6. The CDR3 coding sequence is TGCGCCAGCAGCCAAGAAGGGGGCGCGGAAAATGAGCAGTTCTTC. Translation: CASSQEGGAENEQFF.

CDR3 amino acids: CATGEGGTEAFF. For the CDR3, the DNA is TGTGCCACCGGGGAGGGTGGCACTGAAGCTTTCTTT. The chain uses TRBV15 and TRBJ1-1; D remains unclear. The ends were cut back, 8 bases at V and 4 bases at J, with 11 bases in the middle. Germline V gene data show CDR1 as LNHNV and CDR2 as YYDKDF (reference sequence). CDR3 length: 12 residues.

V is TRBV7-9 and J is TRBJ2-2; D is uncertain. The germline CDR1 and CDR2 sequences are SEHNR and FQNEAQ (reference sequence). The CDR3 is made up of 15 amino acids. V shed 7 bases and J shed 4 bases, with 16 bases lying between them. CDR3 sequence: CASTNSLYTTGELFF. The CDR3 DNA follows: TGTGCCAGCACCAATAGCTTGTACACCACCGGGGAGCTGTTTTTT.

This sequence joins TRBV7-2 and TRBJ2-5, with D possibly being TRBD2 (5 bases). This CDR3 contains 17 residues. V lost 5 bases, J lost 11 bases, and 30 bases lay in between. The germline gives CDR1 SGHTA, CDR2 FQGNSA. The CDR3 spells CASSPGYQTKPHGEQYF. In DNA form, the CDR3 reads TGTGCCAGCAGCCCGGGATACCAGACAAAGCCACATGGTGAGCAGTACTTC.

This rearrangement joins TRBV28 to TRBJ1-1; TRBD1 matches at 7 bases. V shed 4 bases and J 4 bases; nucleotides not matched to a gene: 3. Germline V lookup: CDR1 MDHEN, CDR2 SYDVKM. This CDR3 has 13 residues. Here the CDR3 reads CASSYRGSTEAFF. CDR3 DNA: TGTGCCAGCAGTTACAGGGGTAGCACTGAAGCTTTCTTT.

This clone occurred once. The J gene is TRBJ2-1, the V gene TRBV25-1; D is possibly TRBD1 (6 bases). Per germline, CDR1 MGHDK and CDR2 SYGVNS. V was clipped by 6 bases and J by 3 bases, with 21 bases between them. CDR3 length: 17 amino acids. CDR3: CASRKGKQGPYYNEQFF. CDR3 sequence (DNA): TGTGCCAGCAGGAAAGGGAAACAGGGACCCTACTACAATGAGCAGTTCTTC.

The chain combines TRBV5-6 with TRBJ2-1; 14 bases agree with TRBD2. Unmatched junction bases numbered 8, after V lost 7 bases and J lost 2 bases. The germline CDR1 and CDR2 sequences are SGHDT and YYEEEE. The CDR3 contains 17 residues. The CDR3 DNA is TGTGCCAGCCACGGGACTAGCGGGAGTTTGCCCTACAATGAGCAGTTCTTC. The encoded protein is CASHGTSGSLPYNEQFF.

This chain links TRBV28 with TRBJ1-1, with TRBD1 identical over 7 bases. Losses at the gene ends were 5 bases for V and 4 bases for J; bases not matched to a gene: 4. Looked up from germline, CDR1 is MDHEN and CDR2 is SYDVKM. The CDR3 is 13 amino acids. CDR3 sequence reads: CASSPRDSTEAFF. Here the CDR3 DNA reads TGTGCCAGCAGTCCACGGGACAGCACTGAAGCTTTCTTT.

This chain uses TRBV6-5 with TRBJ1-4; D remains unclear. Deletions cut 4 bases from V and 4 bases from J, with 7 bases between. Looked up from germline, CDR1 is MNHEY and CDR2 is SVGAGI. The CDR3 has 13 amino acids. Here the CDR3 reads CASSSSHNEKLFF. CDR3 DNA sequence: TGTGCCAGCAGTTCCAGTCATAATGAAAAACTGTTTTTT.

V usage is TRBV28 and J usage is TRBJ1-5, with 7 bases aligning to TRBD1. Looked up from germline, CDR1 is MDHEN and CDR2 is SYDVKM. With V trimmed by 6 bases and J by 5 bases, 10 bases remained unmatched. This CDR3 comprises 15 residues. In nucleotides, the CDR3 is TGTGCCAGCAGCGAGCCCCACGACAGGGATCAGCCCCAGCATTTT. Amino acid sequence: CASSEPHDRDQPQHF. The whole variable domain, remainder taken from reference TRBV28 and TRBJ1-5, is DVKVTQSSRYLVKRTGEKVFLECVQDMDHENMFWYRQDPGLGLRLIYFSYDVKMKEKGDIPEGYSVSREKKERFSLILESASTNQTSMYLCASSEPHDRDQPQHFGDGTRLSIL.

V and J are TRBV6-5 and TRBJ2-1, with D perhaps matching TRBD2 (6 bases). Germline lookup yields CDR1 MNHEY and CDR2 SVGAGI. V shed 6 bases and J shed 5 bases, with 17 bases lying between them. The CDR3 is made up of 15 amino acids. The CDR3 bases are TGTGCCAGCAGCCACGCGTGCGGGGTTAACAATGAGCAGTTCTTC. It is translated as CASSHACGVNNEQFF.

About this clone: Mismatch with germline at one junction end may stem from a read error. Other DNA variants within this sample encode the same CDR3. The V and J genes are TRBV28 and TRBJ1-6; the D gene is possibly TRBD1 (6 bases). The CDR3 extends over 15 amino acids. CDR1 and CDR2 (germline): MDHEN, SYDVKM. This CDR3 reads CASSLTGSGNSPLHF. CDR3 nucleotides: TGTGCCAGCAGTTTAACAGGGTCCGGTAATTCCCCCCTCCACTTT. The whole variable domain, filled in from reference TRBV28 and TRBJ1-6, reads DVKVTQSSRYLVKRTGEKVFLECVQDMDHENMFWYRQDPGLGLRLIYFSYDVKMKEKGDIPEGYSVSREKKERFSLILESASTNQTSMYLCASSLTGSGNSPLHFGNGTRLTVT.

This sequence joins TRBV18 and TRBJ2-3; possibly TRBD2 for D (6 bases). The V gene lost 6 bases and the J gene lost 6 bases, with 22 bases spanning the gap. The CDR3 loop spans 16 amino acids. Per the germline V gene, CDR1 is KGHSH and CDR2 is LQKENI. In DNA form, the CDR3 reads TGTGCCAGCTCGCAAGAATCGGGACTTAGCAGCGATACGCAGTATTTT. Residues: CASSQESGLSSDTQYF.

The V and J genes are TRBV4-1 and TRBJ1-1, with D perhaps matching TRBD1 (6 bases). Germline CDR1 MGHRA, CDR2 YSYEKL. The CDR3 covers 15 residues. With 5 bases removed from V and 4 bases from J, the gap between germline ends came to 17 bases. This CDR3 reads CASSNLGGVVTEAFF. CDR3 bases: TGCGCCAGCAGCAACCTAGGGGGAGTTGTCACTGAAGCTTTCTTT.

This chain uses TRBV23-1 with TRBJ2-5; 12 positions agree with TRBD1. TRBV23-1 is an ORF; its function is uncertain. Losses at the gene ends were 0 bases for V and 5 bases for J; bases not matched to a gene: 10. This CDR3 comprises 18 residues. The CDR3: CASSQSIRDRGLRETQYF. DNA for the CDR3: TGCGCCAGCAGTCAATCGATAAGGGACAGGGGGCTTAGGGAGACCCAGTACTTC.

The chain carries TRBV6-4 and TRBJ2-1; D unresolved. Trimming shortened V by 3 bases and J by 0 bases, and 9 bases separated the two germline ends. Germline loops: CDR1 MRHNA, CDR2 SNTAGT. The CDR3 contains 15 residues. Here the CDR3 DNA reads TGTGCCAGCAGTGAGGGCAAGAACTCCTACAATGAGCAGTTCTTC. Its protein product is CASSEGKNSYNEQFF.

The chain uses TRBV11-2 and TRBJ2-2; no clear D gene. From germline, CDR1 is SGHAT and CDR2 FQNNGV. V shed 5 bases and J shed 4 bases, with 17 bases lying between them. CDR3 length: 16 amino acids. CDR3 DNA: TGTGCCAGCAGCCCCTCACAATTTGGTCCCACCGGGGAGCTGTTTTTT. It yields the protein CASSPSQFGPTGELFF.

The chain links TRBV13 to TRBJ2-7; the match to TRBD2 covers 7 bases. The junction had 7 bases not matched to a gene; V was cut back by 5 bases and J by 3 bases. The V gene's germline CDR1 is PRHDT and CDR2 FYEKMQ (reference sequence). The CDR3 totals 14 residues. The CDR3: CASSLRSGGYEQYF. CDR3 nucleotide sequence: TGTGCCAGCAGCCTAAGATCGGGGGGCTACGAGCAGTACTTC.

The CDR3 DNA sequence: TGTGCCAGCAGCTTCAGTGTCGATGCAACTAATGAAAAACTGTTTTTT. Translating gives CASSFSVDATNEKLFF. The genes are TRBV7-2 and TRBJ1-4; no definite D call. The CDR3 sequence is 16 residues long. The germline V gene encodes CDR1 SGHTA and CDR2 FQGNSA. Trimming took off 3 bases at V and 0 bases at J, with 11 bases between the two ends.

V usage is TRBV27 and J usage is TRBJ2-1; 9 bases match TRBD2. CDR3 length: 14 residues. With 2 bases clipped from V and 8 bases from J, the junction kept 4 bases outside the gene matches. CDR1 is MNHEY, CDR2 SMNVEV, per germline (reference sequence). The CDR3 loop reads CASSLAGGPYEQFF. CDR3 nucleotide sequence: TGTGCCAGCAGTTTAGCGGGAGGGCCATATGAGCAGTTCTTC.

V usage is TRBV4-1 and J usage is TRBJ1-1; tentatively, D is TRBD1 (5 bases). The germline gives CDR1 MGHRA, CDR2 YSYEKL. Trimming removed 0 bases from V and 5 bases from J, with 13 bases in between. There are 15 residues in the CDR3. The DNA of the CDR3 is TGCGCCAGCAGCCAAGATCGACCTGGGGGGACTGAAGCTTTCTTT. Its translation is CASSQDRPGGTEAFF.

This clone was counted a single time. The genes are TRBV11-2 and TRBJ2-1; D is ambiguous. V dropped 0 bases and J dropped 3 bases, with 9 bases sitting between them. CDR1 and CDR2 from the germline V gene are SGHAT and FQNNGV. The CDR3 length is 15 residues. CDR3 amino acids: CASSLEPAFYNEQFF. Written as DNA, the CDR3 is TGTGCCAGCAGCTTAGAGCCAGCGTTCTACAATGAGCAGTTCTTC.

This clone was seen once. This sequence joins TRBV4-1 and TRBJ1-2, with 8 nucleotides matching TRBD1. V gave up 3 bases and J gave up 7 bases; unmatched junction bases: 10. There are 15 residues in the CDR3. Germline assignment: CDR1 MGHRA and CDR2 YSYEKL. Here the CDR3 reads CASSHRTGRFRGYTF. Here the CDR3 DNA reads TGCGCCAGCAGCCATAGGACAGGGAGGTTTCGTGGCTACACCTTC.

This chain uses TRBV28 with TRBJ2-7; 11 nucleotides align to TRBD2. Germline V gene sequence: CDR1 MDHEN, CDR2 SYDVKM. This CDR3 has 18 amino acids. J lost 1 base, V lost 10 bases, and 18 bases had no gene match. The CDR3, as DNA: TGTGCCACCAATGGATTTTTCATTAGCGGGAGGGCTTCCTACGAGCAGTACTTC. Its protein product is CATNGFFISGRASYEQYF.